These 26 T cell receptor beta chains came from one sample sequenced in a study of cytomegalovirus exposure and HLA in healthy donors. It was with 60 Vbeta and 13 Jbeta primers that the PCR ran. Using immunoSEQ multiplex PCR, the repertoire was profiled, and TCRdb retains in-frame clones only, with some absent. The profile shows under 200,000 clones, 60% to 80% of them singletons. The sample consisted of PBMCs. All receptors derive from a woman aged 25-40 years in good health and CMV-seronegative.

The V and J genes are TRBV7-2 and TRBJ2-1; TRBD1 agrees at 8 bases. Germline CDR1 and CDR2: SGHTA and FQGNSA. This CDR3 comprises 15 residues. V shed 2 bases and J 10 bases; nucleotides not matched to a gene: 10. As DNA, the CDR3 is TGTGCCAGCAGCTTAACCAGGGGGCCCGACCTGGAGCAGTTCTTC. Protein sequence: CASSLTRGPDLEQFF.

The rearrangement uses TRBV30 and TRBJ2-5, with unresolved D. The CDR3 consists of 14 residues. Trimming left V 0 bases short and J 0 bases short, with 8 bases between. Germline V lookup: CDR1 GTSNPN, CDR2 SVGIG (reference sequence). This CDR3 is CAWSVGQYQETQYF. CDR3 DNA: TGTGCCTGGAGTGTTGGCCAGTACCAAGAGACCCAGTACTTC.

CDR3 sequence (DNA): TGTGCCAGCAGCTTCCGGGTGACAGATACGCAGTATTTT. Translation: CASSFRVTDTQYF. The genes are TRBV11-2 and TRBJ2-3; D is unclear. CDR3 length equals 13 residues. In germline, CDR1 is SGHAT, CDR2 FQNNGV. Trimming left V 3 bases short and J 3 bases short, with 7 bases between. Complete variable domain (other parts from reference TRBV11-2 and TRBJ2-3): EAGVAQSPRYKIIEKRQSVAFWCNPISGHATLYWYQQILGQGPKLLIQFQNNGVVDDSQLPKDRFSAERLKGVDSTLKIQPAKLEDSAVYLCASSFRVTDTQYFGPGTRLTVL.

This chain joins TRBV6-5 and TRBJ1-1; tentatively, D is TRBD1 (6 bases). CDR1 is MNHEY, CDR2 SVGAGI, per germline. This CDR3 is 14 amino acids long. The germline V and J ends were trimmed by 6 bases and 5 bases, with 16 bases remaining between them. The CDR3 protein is CASSLEAGVTEAFF. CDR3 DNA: TGTGCCAGCAGCTTAGAGGCAGGGGTTACTGAAGCTTTCTTT.

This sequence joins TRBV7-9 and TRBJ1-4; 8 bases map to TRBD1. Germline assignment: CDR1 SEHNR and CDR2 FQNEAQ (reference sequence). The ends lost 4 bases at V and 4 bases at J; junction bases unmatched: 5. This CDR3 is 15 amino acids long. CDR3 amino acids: CASSSWDRFNEKLFF. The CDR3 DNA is TGTGCCAGCAGCTCCTGGGACAGGTTTAATGAAAAACTGTTTTTT.

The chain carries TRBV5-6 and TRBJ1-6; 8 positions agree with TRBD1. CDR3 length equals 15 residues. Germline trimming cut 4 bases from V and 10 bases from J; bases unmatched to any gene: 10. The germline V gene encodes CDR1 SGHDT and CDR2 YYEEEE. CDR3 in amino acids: CASSLGRQGKSPLHF. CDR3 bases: TGTGCCAGCAGCCTGGGGCGACAGGGGAAGTCACCCCTCCACTTT.

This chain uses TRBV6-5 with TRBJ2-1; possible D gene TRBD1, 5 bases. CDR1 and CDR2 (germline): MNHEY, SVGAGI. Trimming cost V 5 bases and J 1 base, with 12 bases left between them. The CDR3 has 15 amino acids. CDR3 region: CASSPSRGSYNEQFF. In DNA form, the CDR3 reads TGTGCCAGCAGTCCCAGTAGGGGATCCTACAATGAGCAGTTCTTC.

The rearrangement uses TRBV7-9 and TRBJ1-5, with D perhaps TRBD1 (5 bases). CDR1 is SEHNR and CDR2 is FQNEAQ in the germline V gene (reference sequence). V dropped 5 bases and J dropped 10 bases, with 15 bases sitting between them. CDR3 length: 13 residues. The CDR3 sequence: CASSGDGGAPQHF. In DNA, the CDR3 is TGTGCCAGCAGCGGGGATGGAGGGGCACCCCAGCATTTT.

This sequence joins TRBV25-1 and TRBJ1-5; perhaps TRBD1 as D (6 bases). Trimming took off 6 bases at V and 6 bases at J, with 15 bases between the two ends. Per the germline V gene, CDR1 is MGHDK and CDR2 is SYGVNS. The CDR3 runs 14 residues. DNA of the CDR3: TGTGCCAGCAGAGGACAGATTTTCATTCAGCCCCAGCATTTT. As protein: CASRGQIFIQPQHF.

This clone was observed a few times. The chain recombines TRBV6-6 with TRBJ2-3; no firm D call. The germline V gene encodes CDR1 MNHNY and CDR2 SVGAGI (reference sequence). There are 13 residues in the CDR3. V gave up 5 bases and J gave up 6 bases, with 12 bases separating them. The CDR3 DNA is TGTGCCAGCAGTGGAACGGTGGAGGATACGCAGTATTTT. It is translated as CASSGTVEDTQYF.

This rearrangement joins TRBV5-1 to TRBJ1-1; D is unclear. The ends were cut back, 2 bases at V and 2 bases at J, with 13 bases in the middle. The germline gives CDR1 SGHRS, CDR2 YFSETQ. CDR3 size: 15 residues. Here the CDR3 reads CASSFLTGSNTEAFF. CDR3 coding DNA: TGCGCCAGCAGCTTTCTTACCGGGTCAAACACTGAAGCTTTCTTT.

The CDR3 DNA follows: TGTGCCAGTAGAAAGGGGACTCTCTCTGGAAACACCATATATTTT. It is translated as CASRKGTLSGNTIYF. The genes are TRBV19 and TRBJ1-3, with D maybe TRBD1 (5 bases). The CDR3 has 15 amino acids. Trimming shortened V by 6 bases and J by 0 bases, and 12 bases separated the two germline ends. Germline V gene sequence: CDR1 LNHDA, CDR2 SQIVND (reference sequence).

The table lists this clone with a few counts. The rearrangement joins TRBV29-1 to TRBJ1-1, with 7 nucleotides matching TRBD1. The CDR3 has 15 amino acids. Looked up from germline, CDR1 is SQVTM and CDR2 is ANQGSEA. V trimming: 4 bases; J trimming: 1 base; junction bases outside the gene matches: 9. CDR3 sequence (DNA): TGCAGCGTTGTTGACAGGGTGAGACCGAACACTGAAGCTTTCTTT. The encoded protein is CSVVDRVRPNTEAFF.

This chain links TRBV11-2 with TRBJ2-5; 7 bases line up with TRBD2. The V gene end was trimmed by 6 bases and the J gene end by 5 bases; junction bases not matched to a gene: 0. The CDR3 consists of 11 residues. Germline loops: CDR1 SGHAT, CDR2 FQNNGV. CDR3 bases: TGTGCCAGCAGGGGAGGGGAGACCCAGTACTTC. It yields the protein CASRGGETQYF.

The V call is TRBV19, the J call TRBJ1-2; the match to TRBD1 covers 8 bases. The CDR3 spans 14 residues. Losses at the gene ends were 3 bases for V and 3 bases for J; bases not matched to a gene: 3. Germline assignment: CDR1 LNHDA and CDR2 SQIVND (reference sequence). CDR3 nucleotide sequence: TGTGCCAGTAGTATTTCGGACAGGGACTATGGCTACACCTTC. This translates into CASSISDRDYGYTF.

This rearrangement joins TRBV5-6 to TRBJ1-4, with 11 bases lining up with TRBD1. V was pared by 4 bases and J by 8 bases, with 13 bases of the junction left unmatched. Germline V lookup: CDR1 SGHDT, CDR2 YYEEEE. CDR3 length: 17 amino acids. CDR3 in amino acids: CASSERTGGVLGEKLFF. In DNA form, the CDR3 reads TGTGCCAGCAGCGAAAGGACAGGGGGCGTCCTTGGGGAAAAACTGTTTTTT.

CDR3 nucleotide sequence: TGCGCCAGCAGCTTGGCCCTAGCGGGGGTTGGGGAGACCCAGTACTTC. This gives the protein CASSLALAGVGETQYF. The chain employs TRBV5-1 and TRBJ2-5, with 10 bases matching TRBD2. V shed 0 bases and J 5 bases; nucleotides not matched to a gene: 7. Looked up from germline, CDR1 is SGHRS and CDR2 is YFSETQ. The CDR3 consists of 16 residues.

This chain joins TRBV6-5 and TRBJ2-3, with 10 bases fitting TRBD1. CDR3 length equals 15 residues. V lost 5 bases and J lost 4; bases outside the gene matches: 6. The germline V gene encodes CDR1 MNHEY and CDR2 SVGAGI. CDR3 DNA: TGTGCCAGCAGTCCGGGACAGGGGTATTCAGATACGCAGTATTTT. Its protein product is CASSPGQGYSDTQYF.

The CDR3 coding sequence is TGCGCCAGCAGCTTGTCGCCCCTCTCGGGGTTCACTGGGGCCAACGTCCTGACTTTC. As protein: CASSLSPLSGFTGANVLTF. This rearrangement joins TRBV5-1 to TRBJ2-6; D is perhaps TRBD2 (5 bases). The CDR3 has 19 amino acids. Between the trimmed V and J ends, which lost 1 base and 2 bases, there was a span of 19 bases. CDR1 is SGHRS, CDR2 YFSETQ, per germline. Full variable domain (missing parts from reference TRBV5-1 and TRBJ2-6): KAGVTQTPRYLIKTRGQQVTLSCSPISGHRSVSWYQQTPGQGLQFLFEYFSETQRNKGNFPGRFSGRQFSNSRSEMNVSTLELGDSALYLCASSLSPLSGFTGANVLTFGAGSRLTVL.

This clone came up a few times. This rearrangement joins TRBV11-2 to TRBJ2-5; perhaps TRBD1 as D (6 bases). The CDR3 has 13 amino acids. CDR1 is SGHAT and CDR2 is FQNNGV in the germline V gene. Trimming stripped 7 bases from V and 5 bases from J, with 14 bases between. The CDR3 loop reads CASTETGSETQYF. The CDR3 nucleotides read TGTGCCAGCACCGAAACAGGGTCGGAGACCCAGTACTTC.

The CDR3 reads CASSMDRGLLAKNIQYF. CDR3 DNA sequence: TGTGCCAGCAGCATGGACAGGGGGCTTTTAGCCAAAAACATTCAGTACTTC. The chain employs TRBV2 and TRBJ2-4; 11 bases align to TRBD1. Trimming cost V 6 bases and J 0 bases; bases outside gene matches: 7. CDR1 is SNHLY, CDR2 FYNNEI, per germline. CDR3 length equals 17 residues.

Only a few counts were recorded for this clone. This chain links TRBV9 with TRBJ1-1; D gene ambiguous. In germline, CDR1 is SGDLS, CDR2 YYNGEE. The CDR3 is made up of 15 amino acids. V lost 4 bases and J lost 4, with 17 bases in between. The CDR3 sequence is CASSPLEEVRTEAFF. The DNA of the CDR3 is TGTGCCAGCAGCCCCTTGGAAGAGGTCCGCACTGAAGCTTTCTTT. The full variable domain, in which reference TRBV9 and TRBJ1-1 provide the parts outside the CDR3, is DSGVTQTPKHLITATGQRVTLRCSPRSGDLSVYWYQQSLDQGLQFLIQYYNGEERAKGNILERFSAQQFPDLHSELNLSSLELGDSALYFCASSPLEEVRTEAFFGQGTRLTVV.

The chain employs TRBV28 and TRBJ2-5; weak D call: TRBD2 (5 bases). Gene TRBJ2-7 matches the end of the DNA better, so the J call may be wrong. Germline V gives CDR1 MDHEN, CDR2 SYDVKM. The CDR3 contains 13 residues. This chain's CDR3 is CASRETTSYEQYF. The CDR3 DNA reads TGTGCCAGCAGAGAGACCACTAGCTACGAGCAGTACTTC.

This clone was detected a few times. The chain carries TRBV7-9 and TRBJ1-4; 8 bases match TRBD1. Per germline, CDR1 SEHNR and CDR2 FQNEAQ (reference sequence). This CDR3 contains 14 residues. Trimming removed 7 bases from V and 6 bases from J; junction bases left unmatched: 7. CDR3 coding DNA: TGTGCCAGCACCAAACAGGGGGGAGATGAAAAACTGTTTTTT. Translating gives CASTKQGGDEKLFF.

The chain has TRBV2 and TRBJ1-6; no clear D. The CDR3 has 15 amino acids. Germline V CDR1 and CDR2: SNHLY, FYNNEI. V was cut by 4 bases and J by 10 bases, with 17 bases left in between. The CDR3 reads CASSVAVENGSPLHF. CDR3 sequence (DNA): TGTGCCAGCAGTGTGGCCGTGGAGAACGGATCACCCCTCCACTTT. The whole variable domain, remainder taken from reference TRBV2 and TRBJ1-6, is EPEVTQTPSHQVTQMGQEVILRCVPISNHLYFYWYRQILGQKVEFLVSFYNNEISEKSEIFDDQFSVERPDGSNFTLKIRSTKLEDSAMYFCASSVAVENGSPLHFGNGTRLTVT.

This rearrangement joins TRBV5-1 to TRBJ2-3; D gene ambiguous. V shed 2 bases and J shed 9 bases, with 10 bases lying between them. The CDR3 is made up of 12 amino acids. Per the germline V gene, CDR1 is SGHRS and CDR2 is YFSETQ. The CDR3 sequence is CASSFGEATQYF. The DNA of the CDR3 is TGCGCCAGCAGCTTTGGCGAGGCGACGCAGTATTTT.